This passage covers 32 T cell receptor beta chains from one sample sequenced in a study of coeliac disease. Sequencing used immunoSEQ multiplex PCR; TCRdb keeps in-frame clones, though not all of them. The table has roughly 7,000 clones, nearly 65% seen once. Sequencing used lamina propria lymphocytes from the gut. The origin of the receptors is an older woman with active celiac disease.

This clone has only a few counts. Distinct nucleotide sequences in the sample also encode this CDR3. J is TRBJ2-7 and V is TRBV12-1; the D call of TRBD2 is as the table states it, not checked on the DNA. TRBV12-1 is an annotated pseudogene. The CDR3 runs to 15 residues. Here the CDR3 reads CASSFPPRVSYEQYF. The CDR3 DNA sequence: TGTGCCAGCAGCTTTCCCCCTCGGGTAAGCTACGAGCAGTACTTC.

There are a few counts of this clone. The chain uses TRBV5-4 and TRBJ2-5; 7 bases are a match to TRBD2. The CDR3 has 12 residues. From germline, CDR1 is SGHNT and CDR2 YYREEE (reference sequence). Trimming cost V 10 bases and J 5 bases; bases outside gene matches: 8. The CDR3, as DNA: TGTGCCTCCAGTCCGGGGGGTGAGACCCAGTACTTC. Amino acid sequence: CASSPGGETQYF.

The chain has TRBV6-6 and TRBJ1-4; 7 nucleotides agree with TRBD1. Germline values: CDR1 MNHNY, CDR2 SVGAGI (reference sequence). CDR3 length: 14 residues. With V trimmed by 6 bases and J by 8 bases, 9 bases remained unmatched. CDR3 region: CASRQPETGEKLFF. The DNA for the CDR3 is TGTGCCAGCAGACAACCGGAGACAGGGGAAAAACTGTTTTTT.

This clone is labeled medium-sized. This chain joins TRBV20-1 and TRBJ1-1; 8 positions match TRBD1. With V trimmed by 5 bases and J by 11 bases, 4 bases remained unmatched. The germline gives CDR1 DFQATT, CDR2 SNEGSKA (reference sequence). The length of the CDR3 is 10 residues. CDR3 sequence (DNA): TGCAGTGCTGTACAGGGGGACGCTTTCTTT. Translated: CSAVQGDAFF.

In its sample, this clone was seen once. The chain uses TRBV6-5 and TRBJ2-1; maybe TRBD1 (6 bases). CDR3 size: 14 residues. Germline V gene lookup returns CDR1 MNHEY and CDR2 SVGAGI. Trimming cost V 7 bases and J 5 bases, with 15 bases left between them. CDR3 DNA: TGTGCCAGCATCTCCGGGACAACCGACAATGAGCAGTTCTTC. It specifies CASISGTTDNEQFF.

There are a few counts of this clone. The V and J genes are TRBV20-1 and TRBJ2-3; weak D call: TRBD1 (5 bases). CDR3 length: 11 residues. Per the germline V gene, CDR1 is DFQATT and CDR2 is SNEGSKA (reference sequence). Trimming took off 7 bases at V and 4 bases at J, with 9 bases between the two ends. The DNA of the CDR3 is TGCAGTGGGGGCGGTGCAGATACGCAGTATTTT. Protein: CSGGGADTQYF.

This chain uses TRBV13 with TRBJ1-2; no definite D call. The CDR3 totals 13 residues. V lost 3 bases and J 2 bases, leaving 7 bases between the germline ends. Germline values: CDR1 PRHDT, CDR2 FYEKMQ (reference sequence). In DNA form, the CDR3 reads TGTGCCAGCAGCTTCCCCGGGAACTATGGCTACACCTTC. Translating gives CASSFPGNYGYTF.

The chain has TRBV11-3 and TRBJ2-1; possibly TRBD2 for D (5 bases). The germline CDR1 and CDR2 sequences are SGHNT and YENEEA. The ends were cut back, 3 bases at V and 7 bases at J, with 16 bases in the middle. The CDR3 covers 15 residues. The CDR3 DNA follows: TGTGCCAGCAGCTTTGAGGGCGCGGACCGAAATGAGCAGTTCTTC. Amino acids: CASSFEGADRNEQFF. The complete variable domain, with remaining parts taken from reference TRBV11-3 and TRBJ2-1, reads EAGVVQSPRYKIIEKKQPVAFWCNPISGHNTLYWYLQNLGQGPELLIRYENEEAVDDSQLPKDRFSAERLKGVDSTLKIQPAELGDSAVYLCASSFEGADRNEQFFGPGTRLTVL.

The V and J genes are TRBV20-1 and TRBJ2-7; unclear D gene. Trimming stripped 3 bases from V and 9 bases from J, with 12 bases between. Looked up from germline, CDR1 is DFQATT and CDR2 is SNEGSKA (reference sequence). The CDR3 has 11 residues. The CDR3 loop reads CSARTEWRQYF. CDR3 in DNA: TGCAGTGCTAGGACTGAATGGAGGCAGTACTTC.

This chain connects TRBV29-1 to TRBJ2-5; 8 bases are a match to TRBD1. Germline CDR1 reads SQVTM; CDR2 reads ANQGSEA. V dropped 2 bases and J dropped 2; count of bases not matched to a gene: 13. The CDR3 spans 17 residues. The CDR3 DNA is TGCAGCGTTGAAACCTTCTTCATACGGGACAGGCAAGAGACCCAGTACTTC. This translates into CSVETFFIRDRQETQYF.

The CDR3 spells CASRHGEREHNEQFF. DNA of the CDR3: TGTGCCAGTAGGCACGGGGAGCGGGAACACAATGAGCAGTTCTTC. The chain has TRBV28 and TRBJ2-1; 7 positions match TRBD2. The CDR3 loop spans 15 amino acids. V lost 9 bases, J lost 5 bases, and 13 bases stayed unmatched. Looked up from germline, CDR1 is MDHEN and CDR2 is SYDVKM. The full variable domain, with the rest looked up from reference TRBV28 and TRBJ2-1, is DVKVTQSSRYLVKRTGEKVFLECVQDMDHENMFWYRQDPGLGLRLIYFSYDVKMKEKGDIPEGYSVSREKKERFSLILESASTNQTSMYLCASRHGEREHNEQFFGPGTRLTVL.

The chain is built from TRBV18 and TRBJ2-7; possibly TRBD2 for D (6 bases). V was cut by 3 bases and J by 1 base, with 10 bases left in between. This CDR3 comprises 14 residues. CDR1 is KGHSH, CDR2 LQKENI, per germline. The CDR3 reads CASSPGTSSYEQYF. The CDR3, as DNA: TGTGCCAGCTCACCGGGGACTTCTTCCTACGAGCAGTACTTC.

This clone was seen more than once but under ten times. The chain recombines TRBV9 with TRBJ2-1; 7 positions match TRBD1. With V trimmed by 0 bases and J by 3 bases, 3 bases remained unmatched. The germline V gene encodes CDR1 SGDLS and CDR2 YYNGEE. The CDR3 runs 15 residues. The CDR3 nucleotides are TGTGCCAGCAGCGTAGAAGACAGGGACTACAATGAGCAGTTCTTC. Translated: CASSVEDRDYNEQFF.

In DNA form, the CDR3 reads TGTGCCAGCAGCCAAGGCAAGGGGGCGAACACTGAAGCTTTCTTT. It specifies CASSQGKGANTEAFF. The gene calls are TRBV4-2 and TRBJ1-1; 7 bases agree with TRBD1. The germline V gene has CDR1 LGHNA and CDR2 YNFKEQ. The CDR3 is 15 residues long. V dropped 1 base and J dropped 1; count of bases not matched to a gene: 3.

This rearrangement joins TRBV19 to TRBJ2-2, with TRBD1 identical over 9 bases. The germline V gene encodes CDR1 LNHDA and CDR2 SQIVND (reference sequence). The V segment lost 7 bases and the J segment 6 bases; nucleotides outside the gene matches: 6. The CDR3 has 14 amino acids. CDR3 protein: CASTRTGAAGELFF. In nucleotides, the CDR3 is TGTGCCAGTACTAGGACAGGGGCGGCCGGGGAGCTGTTTTTT.

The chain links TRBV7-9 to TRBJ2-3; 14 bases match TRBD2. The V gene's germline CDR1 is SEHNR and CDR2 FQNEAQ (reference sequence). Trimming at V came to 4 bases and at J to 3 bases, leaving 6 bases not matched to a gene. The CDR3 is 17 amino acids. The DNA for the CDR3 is TGTGCCAGCAGCTCCTGGGGACTAGCGGGAGATACAGATACGCAGTATTTT. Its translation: CASSSWGLAGDTDTQYF.

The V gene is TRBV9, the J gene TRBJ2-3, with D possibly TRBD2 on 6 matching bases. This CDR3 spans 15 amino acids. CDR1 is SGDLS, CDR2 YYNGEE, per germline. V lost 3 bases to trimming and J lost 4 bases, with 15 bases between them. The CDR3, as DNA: TGTGCCAGCAGCGCGGACGGTTGGGGGGCAGATACGCAGTATTTT. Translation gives CASSADGWGADTQYF.

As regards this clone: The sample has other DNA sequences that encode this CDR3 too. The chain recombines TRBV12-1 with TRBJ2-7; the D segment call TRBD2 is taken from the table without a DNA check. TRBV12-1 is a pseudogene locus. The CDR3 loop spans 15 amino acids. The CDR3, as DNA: TGCGCCAGCAGCTTTCCCCCTCGGGTAAGCTACGAGCAGTACTTC. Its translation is CASSFPPRVSYEQYF.

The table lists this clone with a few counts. The CDR3, as DNA: TGCGCCAGCAGTGTACAGGGAAACTATAGCAATCAGCCCCAGCATTTT. Its translation: CASSVQGNYSNQPQHF. The chain uses TRBV10-1 and TRBJ1-5, with D possibly matching TRBD1 (6 bases). Germline V gene sequence: CDR1 WNHNN, CDR2 SYGVQD (reference sequence). The V and J ends lost 4 bases and 0 bases respectively, with 13 bases between them. The CDR3 loop spans 16 amino acids.

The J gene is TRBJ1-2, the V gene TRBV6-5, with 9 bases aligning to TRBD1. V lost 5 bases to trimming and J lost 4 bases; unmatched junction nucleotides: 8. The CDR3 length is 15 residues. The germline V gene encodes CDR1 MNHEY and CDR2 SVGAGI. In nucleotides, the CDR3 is TGTGCCAGCAGTCAGGGACAGGGCCTTAGCTATGGCTACACCTTC. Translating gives CASSQGQGLSYGYTF.

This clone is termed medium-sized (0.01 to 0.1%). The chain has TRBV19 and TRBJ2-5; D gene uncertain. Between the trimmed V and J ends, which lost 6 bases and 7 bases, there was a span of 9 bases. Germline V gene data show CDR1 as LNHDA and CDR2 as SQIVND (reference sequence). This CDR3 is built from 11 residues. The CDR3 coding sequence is TGTGCCAGTAGCCAAATGTCGACCCAGTACTTC. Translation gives CASSQMSTQYF.

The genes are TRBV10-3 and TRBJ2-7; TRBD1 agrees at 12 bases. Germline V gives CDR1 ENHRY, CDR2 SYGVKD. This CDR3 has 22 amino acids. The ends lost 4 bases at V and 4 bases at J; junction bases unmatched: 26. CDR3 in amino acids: CAISGSPQEGTGGSHLVYEQYF. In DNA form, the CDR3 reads TGTGCCATCAGTGGGAGCCCCCAAGAAGGGACAGGGGGCTCTCATTTGGTATACGAGCAGTACTTC.

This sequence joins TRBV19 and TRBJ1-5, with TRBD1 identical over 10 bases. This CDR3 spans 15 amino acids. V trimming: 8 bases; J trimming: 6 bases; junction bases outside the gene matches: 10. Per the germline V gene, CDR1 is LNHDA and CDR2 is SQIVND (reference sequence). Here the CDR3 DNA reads TGTGCCAGTTCCAGCAAGACAGGGGGCAGTCAGCCCCAGCATTTT. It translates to CASSSKTGGSQPQHF. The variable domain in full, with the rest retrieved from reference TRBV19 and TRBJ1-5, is DGGITQSPKYLFRKEGQNVTLSCEQNLNHDAMYWYRQDPGQGLRLIYYSQIVNDFQKGDIAEGYSVSREKKESFPLTVTSAQKNPTAFYLCASSSKTGGSQPQHFGDGTRLSIL.

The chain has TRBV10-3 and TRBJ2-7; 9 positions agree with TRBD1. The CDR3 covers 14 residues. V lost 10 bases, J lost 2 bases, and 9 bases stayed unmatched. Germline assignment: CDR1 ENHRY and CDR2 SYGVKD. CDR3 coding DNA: TGTGCCACACTTACCGGGACAGGGCCCTACGAGCAGTACTTC. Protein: CATLTGTGPYEQYF.

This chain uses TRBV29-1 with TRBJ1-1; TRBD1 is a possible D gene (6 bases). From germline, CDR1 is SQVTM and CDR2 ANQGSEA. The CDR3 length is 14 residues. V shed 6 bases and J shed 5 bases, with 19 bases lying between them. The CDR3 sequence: CSVRPEDSRTEAFF. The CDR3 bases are TGCAGCGTCCGACCTGAGGACAGTCGAACTGAAGCTTTCTTT.

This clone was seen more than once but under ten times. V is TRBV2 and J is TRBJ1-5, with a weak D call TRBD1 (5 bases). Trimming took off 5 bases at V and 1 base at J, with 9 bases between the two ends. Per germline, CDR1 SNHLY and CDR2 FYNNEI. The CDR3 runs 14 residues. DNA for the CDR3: TGTGCCAGCAGTTATGACAGAAGCAATCAGCCCCAGCATTTT. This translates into CASSYDRSNQPQHF.

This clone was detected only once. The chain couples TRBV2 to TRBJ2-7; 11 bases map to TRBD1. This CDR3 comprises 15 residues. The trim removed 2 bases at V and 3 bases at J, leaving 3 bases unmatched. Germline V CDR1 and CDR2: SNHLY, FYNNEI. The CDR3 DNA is TGTGCCAGCAGTGAACTTGGGACAGGGGGCTACGAGCAGTACTTC. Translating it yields CASSELGTGGYEQYF.

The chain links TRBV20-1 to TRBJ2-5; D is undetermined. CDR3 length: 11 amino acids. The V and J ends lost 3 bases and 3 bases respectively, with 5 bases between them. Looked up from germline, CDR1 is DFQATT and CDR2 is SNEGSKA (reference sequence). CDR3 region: CSASAKETQYF. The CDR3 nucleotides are TGCAGTGCTAGTGCTAAAGAGACCCAGTACTTC.

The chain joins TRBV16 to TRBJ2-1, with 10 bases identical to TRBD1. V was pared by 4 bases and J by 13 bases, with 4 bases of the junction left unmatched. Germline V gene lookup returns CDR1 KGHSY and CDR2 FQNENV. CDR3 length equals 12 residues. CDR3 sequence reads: CASSLDRGNQFF. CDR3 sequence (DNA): TGTGCCAGCAGCCTGGACAGGGGGAATCAGTTCTTC.

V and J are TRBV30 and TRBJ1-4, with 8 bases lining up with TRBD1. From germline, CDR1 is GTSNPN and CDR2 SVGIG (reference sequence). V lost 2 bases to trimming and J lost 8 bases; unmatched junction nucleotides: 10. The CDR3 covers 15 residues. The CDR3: CAWSLAGQEWEKLFF. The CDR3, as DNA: TGTGCCTGGAGTCTAGCGGGACAGGAATGGGAAAAACTGTTTTTT.

The DNA of the CDR3 is TGTGCCACCAGCAGAGACTACCGGGGCTCCTACGAGCAGTACTTC. Its translation: CATSRDYRGSYEQYF. V and J are TRBV15 and TRBJ2-7, with TRBD2 as a possible D gene (5 bases). CDR1 is LNHNV, CDR2 YYDKDF, per germline (reference sequence). CDR3 length: 15 residues. V was trimmed by 0 bases and J by 0 bases, leaving 9 bases between them. Complete variable domain (other parts from reference TRBV15 and TRBJ2-7): DAMVIQNPRYQVTQFGKPVTLSCSQTLNHNVMYWYQQKSSQAPKLLFHYYDKDFNNEADTPDNFQSRRPNTSFCFLDIRSPGLGDTAMYLCATSRDYRGSYEQYFGPGTRLTVT.

The CDR3 sequence is CASSPSGAGTDTQYF. In nucleotides, the CDR3 is TGTGCCAGCAGCCCGAGCGGGGCGGGCACAGATACGCAGTATTTT. The chain has TRBV11-2 and TRBJ2-3; 7 nucleotides agree with TRBD2. Trimming cost V 5 bases and J 1 base; bases outside gene matches: 6. The CDR3 sequence is 15 residues long. The germline CDR1 and CDR2 sequences are SGHAT and FQNNGV.